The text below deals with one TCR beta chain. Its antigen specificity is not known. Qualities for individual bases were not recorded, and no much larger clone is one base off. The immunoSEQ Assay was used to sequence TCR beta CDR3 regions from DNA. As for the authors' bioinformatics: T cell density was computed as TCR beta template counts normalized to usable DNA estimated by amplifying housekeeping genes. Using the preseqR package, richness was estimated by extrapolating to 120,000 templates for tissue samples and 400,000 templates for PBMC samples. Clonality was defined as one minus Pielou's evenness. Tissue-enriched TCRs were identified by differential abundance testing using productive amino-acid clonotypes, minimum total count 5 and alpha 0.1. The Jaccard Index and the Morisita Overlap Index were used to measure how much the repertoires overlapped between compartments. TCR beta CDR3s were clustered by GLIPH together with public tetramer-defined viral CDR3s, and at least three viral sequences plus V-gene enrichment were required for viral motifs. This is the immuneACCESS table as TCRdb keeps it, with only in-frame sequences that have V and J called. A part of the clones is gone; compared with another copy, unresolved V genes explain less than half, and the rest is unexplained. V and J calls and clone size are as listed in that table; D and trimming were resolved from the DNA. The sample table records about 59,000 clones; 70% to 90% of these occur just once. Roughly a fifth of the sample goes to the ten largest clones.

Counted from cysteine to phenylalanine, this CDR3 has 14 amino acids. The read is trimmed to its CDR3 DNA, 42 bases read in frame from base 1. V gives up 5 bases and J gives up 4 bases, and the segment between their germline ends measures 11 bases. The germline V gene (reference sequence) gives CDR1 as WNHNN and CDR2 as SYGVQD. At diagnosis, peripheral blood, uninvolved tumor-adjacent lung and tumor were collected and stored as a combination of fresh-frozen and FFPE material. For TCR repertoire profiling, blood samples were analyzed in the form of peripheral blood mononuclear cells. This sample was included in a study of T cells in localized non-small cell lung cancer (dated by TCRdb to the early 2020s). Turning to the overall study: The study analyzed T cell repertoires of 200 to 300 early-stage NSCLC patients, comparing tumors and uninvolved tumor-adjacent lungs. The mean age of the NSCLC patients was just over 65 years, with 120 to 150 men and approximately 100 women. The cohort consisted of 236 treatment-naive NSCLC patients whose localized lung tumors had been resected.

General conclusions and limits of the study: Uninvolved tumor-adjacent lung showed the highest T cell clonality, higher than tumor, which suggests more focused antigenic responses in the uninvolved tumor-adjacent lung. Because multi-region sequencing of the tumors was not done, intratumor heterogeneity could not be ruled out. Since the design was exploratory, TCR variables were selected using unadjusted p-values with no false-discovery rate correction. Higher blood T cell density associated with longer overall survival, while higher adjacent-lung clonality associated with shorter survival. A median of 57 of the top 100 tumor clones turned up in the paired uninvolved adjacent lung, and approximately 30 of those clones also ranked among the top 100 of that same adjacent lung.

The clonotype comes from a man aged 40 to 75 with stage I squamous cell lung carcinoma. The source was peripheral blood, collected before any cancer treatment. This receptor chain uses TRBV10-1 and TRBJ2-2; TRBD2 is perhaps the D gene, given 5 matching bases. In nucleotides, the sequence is TGCGCCAGCAGTTTGGACTCAAGCACCGGGGAGCTGTTTTTT. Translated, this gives CASSLDSSTGELFF.